A single sample is the source of the 18 T cell receptor beta chains below, sequenced in a study of blood T cell repertoires in COVID-19. Data came from immunoSEQ multiplex PCR; TCRdb stores just in-frame clones and leaves some out. This table has roughly 220,000 clones, about 86% appearing once. Sequencing used peripheral blood. These receptors were obtained from a woman aged 50 to 60 with COVID-19, enrolled during active disease.

The chain has TRBV15 and TRBJ2-2; TRBD2 matches 7 bases. CDR3 size: 13 residues. Germline CDR1 and CDR2: LNHNV and YYDKDF (reference sequence). Trimming took 11 bases from V and 1 from J; bases not matched to a gene: 4. The CDR3: CAAERGNTGELFF. CDR3 in DNA: TGTGCCGCGGAGCGGGGGAACACCGGGGAGCTGTTTTTT.

The chain links TRBV10-3 to TRBJ1-5; 11 nucleotides match TRBD1. The trim removed 5 bases at V and 0 bases at J, leaving 9 bases unmatched. Germline V CDR1 and CDR2: ENHRY, SYGVKD. The CDR3 extends over 18 amino acids. The CDR3, as DNA: TGTGCCATCAGTCAAGGACAGGGGGCTTCGTATAGCAATCAGCCCCAGCATTTT. Encoded protein: CAISQGQGASYSNQPQHF.

The V and J genes are TRBV7-8 and TRBJ2-7; possibly TRBD2 for D (5 bases). This CDR3 contains 13 residues. Germline CDR1 reads SGHVS; CDR2 reads FQNEAQ. V lost 1 base to trimming and J lost 2 bases, with 6 bases between them. CDR3 sequence: CASSLELAYEQYF. CDR3 DNA: TGTGCCAGCAGCTTAGAACTAGCCTACGAGCAGTACTTC.

V gene TRBV19 combines with J gene TRBJ2-3; D not certain. This CDR3 has 14 amino acids. The germline gives CDR1 LNHDA, CDR2 SQIVND (reference sequence). The V end was cut by 1 base, the J end by 2 bases, with 7 bases between. CDR3 protein: CASSIVANTDTQYF. The CDR3 DNA follows: TGTGCCAGTAGTATAGTGGCAAACACAGATACGCAGTATTTT.

V gene TRBV7-2 combines with J gene TRBJ1-5, with D maybe TRBD1 (5 bases). This CDR3 is built from 15 residues. From germline, CDR1 is SGHTA and CDR2 FQGNSA. The germline V and J ends were trimmed by 1 base and 3 bases, with 10 bases remaining between them. The CDR3, as DNA: TGTGCCAGCAGCTTAGGGGGGGGAACCAATCAGCCCCAGCATTTT. This codes for CASSLGGGTNQPQHF.

V gene TRBV19 combines with J gene TRBJ1-5; TRBD1 aligns across 7 bases. The V and J ends lost 6 bases and 5 bases, in that order; junction bases with no gene match: 10. This CDR3 spans 15 amino acids. Germline-derived CDR1 and CDR2 are LNHDA and SQIVND (reference sequence). DNA for the CDR3: TGTGCCAGTAGCGGGACAGTTGGGGGTTATCAGCCCCAGCATTTT. Translating gives CASSGTVGGYQPQHF. The variable domain in full, with the rest retrieved from reference TRBV19 and TRBJ1-5, is DGGITQSPKYLFRKEGQNVTLSCEQNLNHDAMYWYRQDPGQGLRLIYYSQIVNDFQKGDIAEGYSVSREKKESFPLTVTSAQKNPTAFYLCASSGTVGGYQPQHFGDGTRLSIL.

The chain carries TRBV24-1 and TRBJ1-1, with 9 positions matching TRBD1. CDR3 length equals 14 residues. V lost 5 bases, J lost 4 bases, and 4 bases stayed unmatched. Germline-derived CDR1 and CDR2 are KGHDR and SFDVKD. CDR3 nucleotides: TGTGCCACCAGTGCGGACAGGGGAGGCACTGAAGCTTTCTTT. Its protein is CATSADRGGTEAFF.

The genes are TRBV6-6 and TRBJ1-1; 8 positions match TRBD1. Germline V lookup: CDR1 MNHNY, CDR2 SVGAGI (reference sequence). CDR3 length: 12 residues. V trimming: 6 bases; J trimming: 10 bases; junction bases outside the gene matches: 7. CDR3 in DNA: TGTGCCAGCAGATACGCTCAGGGGGCAGCTTTCTTT. Amino acid sequence: CASRYAQGAAFF.

This chain joins TRBV19 and TRBJ1-5, with 7 bases lining up with TRBD1. After removal of 4 bases from V and 6 bases from J, the junction contained 6 bases not matched to a gene. The germline V gene encodes CDR1 LNHDA and CDR2 SQIVND (reference sequence). The CDR3 consists of 14 residues. CDR3 sequence (DNA): TGTGCCAGTAGTACCCGACAGGGCGGTCAGCCCCAGCATTTT. It specifies CASSTRQGGQPQHF. Full variable domain (rest looked up from reference TRBV19 and TRBJ1-5): DGGITQSPKYLFRKEGQNVTLSCEQNLNHDAMYWYRQDPGQGLRLIYYSQIVNDFQKGDIAEGYSVSREKKESFPLTVTSAQKNPTAFYLCASSTRQGGQPQHFGDGTRLSIL.

CDR3 sequence (DNA): TGTGCCAGCAGCCAAAACAGGGGGAGTCAGCCCCAGCATTTT. It encodes CASSQNRGSQPQHF. This sequence joins TRBV7-2 and TRBJ1-5, with 8 bases fitting TRBD1. Germline trimming cut 5 bases from V and 6 bases from J; bases unmatched to any gene: 6. The CDR3 covers 14 residues. Germline V gene lookup returns CDR1 SGHTA and CDR2 FQGNSA.

The chain uses TRBV6-1 and TRBJ2-1; 8 nucleotides match TRBD2. Germline-derived CDR1 and CDR2 are MNHNS and SASEGT. The length of the CDR3 is 16 residues. V lost 2 bases and J lost 7; bases outside the gene matches: 10. Here the CDR3 DNA reads TGTGCCAGCAGTGAAACGATTTACGGGGGGGGGAATGAGCAGTTCTTC. The encoded protein is CASSETIYGGGNEQFF.

This clone was picked up one time. The rearrangement joins TRBV18 to TRBJ1-2, with 7 bases fitting TRBD1. The J segment lost 2 bases and the V segment lost 5 bases, leaving 8 bases of the junction unmatched. CDR3 length equals 15 residues. Germline V gene sequence: CDR1 KGHSH, CDR2 LQKENI. The CDR3 nucleotides read TGTGCCAGCTCATCCCAAAGACAGGGCAACTATGGCTACACCTTC. It specifies CASSSQRQGNYGYTF.

This rearrangement joins TRBV2 to TRBJ2-1, with D maybe TRBD1 (5 bases). Between the trimmed V and J ends, which lost 8 bases and 8 bases, there was a span of 10 bases. Germline CDR1 is SNHLY and CDR2 is FYNNEI. The CDR3 sequence is 11 residues long. The CDR3 bases are TGTGCCAGCGGACCAGGGCATGAGCAGTTCTTC. It yields the protein CASGPGHEQFF.

The chain recombines TRBV9 with TRBJ2-3; no clear D gene. The CDR3 is made up of 17 amino acids. Germline-derived CDR1 and CDR2 are SGDLS and YYNGEE. V lost 4 bases to trimming and J lost 0 bases, with 18 bases between them. The CDR3 loop is CASSPSTVPPSTDTQYF. In DNA form, the CDR3 reads TGTGCCAGCAGCCCATCAACAGTGCCGCCGAGCACAGATACGCAGTATTTT.

The J gene is TRBJ1-3, the V gene TRBV27; D unresolved. V lost 0 bases to trimming and J lost 0 bases, with 6 bases between them. Germline-derived CDR1 and CDR2 are MNHEY and SMNVEV (reference sequence). CDR3 length: 15 amino acids. The CDR3, as DNA: TGTGCCAGCAGTTTATCAATTCTCTCTGGAAACACCATATATTTT. Amino acid sequence: CASSLSILSGNTIYF.

This clone has just a few counts. This chain uses TRBV5-6 with TRBJ1-1; 9 bases map to TRBD1. The V and J ends lost 5 bases and 1 base, in that order; junction bases with no gene match: 9. The germline V gene encodes CDR1 SGHDT and CDR2 YYEEEE. CDR3 length equals 16 residues. The CDR3 nucleotides read TGTGCCAGCAGACCCGGACAGGGGAGTAGGAACACTGAAGCTTTCTTT. Translation: CASRPGQGSRNTEAFF.

The chain is built from TRBV10-1 and TRBJ2-2; 7 bases align to TRBD1. Losses at the gene ends were 6 bases for V and 0 bases for J; bases not matched to a gene: 1. The CDR3 loop spans 14 amino acids. From germline, CDR1 is WNHNN and CDR2 SYGVQD (reference sequence). The CDR3 DNA follows: TGCGCCAGCAGAGACAGGGCGAACACCGGGGAGCTGTTTTTT. It codes for CASRDRANTGELFF.

The rearrangement joins TRBV9 to TRBJ2-1; D possibly corresponds to TRBD2 (7 bases). CDR3 length equals 16 residues. CDR1 and CDR2 from the germline V gene are SGDLS and YYNGEE. Trimming shortened V by 4 bases and J by 4 bases, and 18 bases separated the two germline ends. The CDR3 bases are TGTGCCAGCAGCCTCAAAGGGGGGGGACTTTACAATGAGCAGTTCTTC. This translates into CASSLKGGGLYNEQFF.